The subject of this entry is one T cell receptor beta chain. Source study methods: Estimation of nucleated cell counts was performed using reference gene primer amplification. Data came from immunoSEQ multiplex PCR; TCRdb stores just in-frame clones and leaves some out. V and J calls and clone size follow that table, whereas D and trimming were derived from the DNA. The sample holds about 290,000 clones; about 89% are singletons and the top ten take less than 1%. The data belong to a study of blood T cell repertoires in COVID-19. Overall study context: The United States, Italy and Spain provided the acute and convalescent COVID-19 samples. Sources were T cells, B-cell-depleted T cells, or PBMCs; the material itself was cDNA or gDNA.

The specimen sequenced was peripheral blood. The TCR was taken from a woman in her 40s who had recovered from COVID-19.

CDR3 nucleotides: TGCGCCAGCATTCACGACGAGGGACAGGGTCACCTCTGTGGCTATGGCTACACCTTC. Translated: CASIHDEGQGHLCGYGYTF. The rearrangement links TRBV23-1 to TRBJ1-2; 9 nucleotides line up with TRBD1. TRBV23-1 is identified as an open reading frame with a role that is uncertain. This CDR3 has 19 amino acids. The ends lost 7 bases at V and 4 bases at J; junction bases unmatched: 22.